This T cell receptor beta chain emerged from a study of CD8 T cells in Susac syndrome. While CD8+ and CD4+ T cells were isolated negatively, TEMRA cells were enriched by FACS. Random hexamers primed reverse transcription of about 0.45 to 1 ug RNA. TCRdb re-analysed the immunoSEQ multiplex PCR reads in MiXCR, keeping a single row per CDR3 protein. The sample includes approximately 170,000 distinct CDR3 sequences, just under 95% of them seen just once. Germline V gives CDR1 KGHSH, CDR2 LQKENI. The CDR3 runs 17 residues. The V and J ends lost 1 base and 0 bases respectively, with 10 bases between them. The V and J genes are TRBV18 and TRBJ2-6, with a tentative D call TRBD1 (5 bases). Sequencing input: CD4+ T cells from PBMCs. This sequence originates from a human donor in good health. CDR3 protein: CASSPRQLPSGANVLTF. The CDR3 DNA reads TGTGCCAGCTCACCACGACAGCTCCCCTCTGGGGCCAACGTCCTGACTTTC.